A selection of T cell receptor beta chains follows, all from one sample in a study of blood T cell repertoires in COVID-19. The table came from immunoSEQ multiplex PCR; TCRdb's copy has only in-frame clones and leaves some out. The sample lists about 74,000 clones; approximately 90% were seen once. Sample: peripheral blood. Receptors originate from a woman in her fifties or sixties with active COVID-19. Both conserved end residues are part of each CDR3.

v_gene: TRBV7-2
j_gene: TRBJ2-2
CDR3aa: CASSLGGLAGVPGELFF

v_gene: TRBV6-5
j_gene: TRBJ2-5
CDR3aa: CASSPGGLGETQYF

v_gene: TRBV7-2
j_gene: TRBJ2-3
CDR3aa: CASSPGGPVVDTQYF

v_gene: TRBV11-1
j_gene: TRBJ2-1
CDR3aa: CASSFGAGDYNEQFF

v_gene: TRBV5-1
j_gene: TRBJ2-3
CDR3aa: CASRQDGYTQYF

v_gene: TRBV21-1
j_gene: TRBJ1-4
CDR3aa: CASLPGDSRDEKLFF

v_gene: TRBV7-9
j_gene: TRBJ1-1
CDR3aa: CASSPGGTEAFF

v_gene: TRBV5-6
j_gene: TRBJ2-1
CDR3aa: CASSLRGLAGNNEQFF

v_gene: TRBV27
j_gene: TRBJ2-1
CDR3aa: CASSKGGTPTHYNEQFF

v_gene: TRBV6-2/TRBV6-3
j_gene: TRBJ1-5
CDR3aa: CASSSSVRQGRSYSNQPQHF

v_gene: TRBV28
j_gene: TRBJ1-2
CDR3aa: CASSLNGVLYGYTF

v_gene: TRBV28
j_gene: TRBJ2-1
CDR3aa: CASSLDRGLYEQFF

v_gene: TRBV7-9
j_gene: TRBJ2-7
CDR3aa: CASTRIESYEQYF

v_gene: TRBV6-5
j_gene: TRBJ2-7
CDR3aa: CASRKTSGSYEQYF

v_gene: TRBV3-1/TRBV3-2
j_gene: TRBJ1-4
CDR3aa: CASSPPGINEKLFF

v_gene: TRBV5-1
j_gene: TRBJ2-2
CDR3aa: CASSLRTGETGELFF

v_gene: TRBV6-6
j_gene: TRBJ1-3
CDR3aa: CASSYQGSGNTIYF

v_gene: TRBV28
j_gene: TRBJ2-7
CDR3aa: CANRSHEQYF

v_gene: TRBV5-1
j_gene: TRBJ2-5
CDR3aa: CASSWARETQYF

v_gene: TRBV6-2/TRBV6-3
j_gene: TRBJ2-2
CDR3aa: CASSYSSLGLAGFLNTGELFF

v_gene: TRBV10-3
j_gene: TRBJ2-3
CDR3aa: CAIASSADTQYF

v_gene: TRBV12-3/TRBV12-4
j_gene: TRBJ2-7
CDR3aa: CASSFFPGEQYF

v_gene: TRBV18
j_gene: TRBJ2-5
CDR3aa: CASSPDRAGETQYF

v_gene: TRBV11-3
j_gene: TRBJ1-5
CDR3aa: CASSLEGERDTNQPQHF

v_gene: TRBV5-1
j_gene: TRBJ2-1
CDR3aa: CASSLALGSHGFF

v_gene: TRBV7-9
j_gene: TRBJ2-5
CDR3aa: CASSLAGGETQYF

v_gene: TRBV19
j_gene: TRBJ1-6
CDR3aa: CSSRARVDSPLHF

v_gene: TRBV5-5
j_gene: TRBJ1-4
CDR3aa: CASSLVRGVGEKLFF

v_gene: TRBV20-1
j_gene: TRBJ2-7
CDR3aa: CSASASGSPYEQYF

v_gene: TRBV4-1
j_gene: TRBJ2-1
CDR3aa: CASSQETVEQFF

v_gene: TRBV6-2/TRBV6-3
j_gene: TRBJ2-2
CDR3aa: CASSRTGNTGELFF

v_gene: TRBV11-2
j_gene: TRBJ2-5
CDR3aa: CASSLTSGSETQYF

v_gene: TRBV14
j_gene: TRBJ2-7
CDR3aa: CASSQEDGGLALYEQYF

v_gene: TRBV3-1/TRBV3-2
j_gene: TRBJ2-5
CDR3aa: CASSQDGQGIETQYF

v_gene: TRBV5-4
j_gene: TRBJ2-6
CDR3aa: CASSVLSGTGANVLTF

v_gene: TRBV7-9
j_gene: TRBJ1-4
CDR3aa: CASSQGRGAEKLFF

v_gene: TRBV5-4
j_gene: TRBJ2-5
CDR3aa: CASSPTTSRETQYF

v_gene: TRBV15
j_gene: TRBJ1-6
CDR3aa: CATRQGAYNSPLHF

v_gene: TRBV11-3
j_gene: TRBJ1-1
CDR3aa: CAIPRRTGGEHYTEAFF

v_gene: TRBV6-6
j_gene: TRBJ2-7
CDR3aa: CASTEGLASYEQYF

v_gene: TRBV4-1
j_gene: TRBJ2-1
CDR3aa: CASSLGLRPYNEQFF

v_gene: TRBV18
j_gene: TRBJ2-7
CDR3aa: CASSPPGQGISYEQYF

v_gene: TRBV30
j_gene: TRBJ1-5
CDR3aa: CAWRGGNNQPQHF

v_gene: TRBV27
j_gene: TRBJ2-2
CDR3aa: CASSLQGQPTGELFF

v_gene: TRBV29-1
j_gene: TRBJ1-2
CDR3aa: CSVVAGNYGYTF

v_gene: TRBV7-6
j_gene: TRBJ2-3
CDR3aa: CASSFGSGSTTDTQYF

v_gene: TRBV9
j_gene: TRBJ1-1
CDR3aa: CASSETGMNTEAFF

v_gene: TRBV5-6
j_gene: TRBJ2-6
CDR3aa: CASSFAGTGANVLTF

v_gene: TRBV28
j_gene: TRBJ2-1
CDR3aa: CASSKSGDSFYNEQFF

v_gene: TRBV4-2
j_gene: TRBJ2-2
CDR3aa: CASSQGLAGGTGELFF